The entry that follows covers one T cell receptor (beta chain) sequence. There is no known antigen for this receptor. Per-nucleotide qualities are absent, and no much larger clonotype sits a single base away. After removal of 1 base from V and 5 bases from J, the junction retains 8 bases not matched to a gene. The cysteine opens and the phenylalanine closes a CDR3 of 16 amino acids. Of the read, only the CDR3 DNA is kept; its 48 bases are in frame from base 1. Via the germline V gene, CDR1 is SGHAT and CDR2 FQNNGV. This sample is part of a study of technical replicates of blood from a handful of donors (dated by TCRdb to about 2017). To prepare the library, the immunoSEQ multiplex PCR assay was applied. Here the immuneACCESS table is served through TCRdb, limited to in-frame sequences with V and J called. Missing clones are a known gap in these copies; in checked studies unresolved V genes cover under half, and the rest lacks a known reason. The sample records more than 45,000 clones, 91% of which are singletons. The ten largest make up about 3.6% of the sample.

The chain employs TRBV11-2 and TRBJ1-1; 9 central nucleotides agree with TRBD1. Sequenced: PBMCs. This TCR was recovered from a human donor in good health. Some clones in this sample may be carry-over from other donors' samples. This receptor carries the CDR3 CASSLGGTGYWTEAFF. The DNA reads TGTGCCAGCAGCTTAGGGGGGACAGGGTATTGGACTGAAGCTTTCTTT.